This T cell receptor (beta chain) was sequenced for a study of T cells in localized non-small cell lung cancer. The study's findings and limits: Adjacent uninvolved lung tissue had the highest T cell clonality, exceeding tumor. A higher density of T cells in blood coincided with extended overall survival. In adjacent lung appeared a median roughly 56 of the top 100 tumor clones. Heterogeneity stays possible, as sequencing covered only one tumor region.

The V gene lost 5 bases and the J gene lost 4 bases, with 14 bases spanning the gap. Per germline, CDR1 MNHEY and CDR2 SVGAGI. This CDR3 is built from 14 residues. Measured with immunoSEQ multiplex PCR; TCRdb has only the in-frame clones, and not every one. The sample yields 29,000 or so clones, 70% to 90% seen once. As regards this clone: Antigen: not known.

Source: peripheral blood, taken before any cancer treatment. The clonotype comes from a female donor over 55 with stage III squamous cell lung carcinoma. This chain joins TRBV6-5 and TRBJ1-2, with a weak D call TRBD1 (6 bases). CDR3 amino acids: CASSNSGTRYGYTF. The DNA for the CDR3 is TGTGCCAGCAGTAACAGCGGGACACGCTATGGCTACACCTTC.